The clone carrying this T cell receptor beta chain was seen once. In germline, CDR1 is SGHVS, CDR2 FQNEAQ. The germline V and J ends were trimmed by 5 bases and 0 bases, with 11 bases remaining between them. The CDR3 covers 14 residues. In the original analysis: Reference gene primer amplification gave estimated nucleated cell counts. TCRdb's table, derived via immunoSEQ multiplex PCR, lists solely in-frame clones and lacks some. V and J calls and clone size are as listed in that table; D and trimming were resolved from the DNA. Of approximately 40,000 clones listed, nearly 90% are singletons. The data derive from a study of blood T cell repertoires in COVID-19.

The sequence was obtained from a man aged 60 to 75 with COVID-19, enrolled during active disease. V and J are TRBV7-8 and TRBJ2-7; perhaps TRBD1 as D (5 bases). The sequenced material came from peripheral blood. The CDR3 sequence is CASSRRVPSYEQYF. DNA of the CDR3: TGTGCCAGCAGCCGCAGGGTCCCCTCCTACGAGCAGTACTTC.